These T cell receptor beta chains were read from a single sample in a study of blood T cell repertoires in COVID-19. Method: immunoSEQ multiplex PCR; TCRdb's copy keeps in-frame clones and lacks some. The table shows about 55,000 clones, with roughly 79% occurring only once. Sequencing used peripheral blood. The receptor source for this set is a human donor in a cohort sampled during active COVID-19. CDR3s include the opening cysteine and the closing phenylalanine or tryptophan. A D gene is named only where the DNA matches it firmly. For some rows the clone size is stated as once, few or many, or as a class when expanded; others skip it.

>.|.|TRBV4-1|TRBJ1-1
TGCGCCAGCAGTCTCCAGGGGTCTGACACTGAAGCTTTCTTT
CASSLQGSDTEAFF
>.|.|TRBV10-3|TRBJ2-7
TGTGCCATCAGTGTCAATTACGAGCAGTACTTC
CAISVNYEQYF
>once|TRBD2|TRBV11-2|TRBJ2-3
TGTGCCAGCAGGGAGTTGTCAGCGGGAGGAGATACGCAGTATTTT
CASRELSAGGDTQYF
>.|TRBD2|TRBV4-3|TRBJ2-1
TGCGCCAGCAGCCAGCTGACTAGCGAGTTTTCAAATGAGCAGTTCTTC
CASSQLTSEFSNEQFF
>once|TRBD2|TRBV5-1|TRBJ2-1
TGCGCCAGCACCGCCCTAGCGGGGAGCGGGAGGTCCAATGAGCAGTTCTTC
CASTALAGSGRSNEQFF
>.|TRBD1|TRBV18|TRBJ1-3
TGTGCCAGCTCACCGCTAGACAGGGGGCCTGGAAACACCATATATTTT
CASSPLDRGPGNTIYF
>.|TRBD2|TRBV7-8|TRBJ2-3
TGTGCCAGCAGCTTATGGGGAAGGGGACTAGTCACAGATACGCAGTATTTT
CASSLWGRGLVTDTQYF
>.|.|TRBV7-6|TRBJ1-6
TGTGCCAGCAGCTTGGACGGGAGGGATTCACCCCTCCACTTT
CASSLDGRDSPLHF
>.|TRBD1|TRBV5-1|TRBJ1-1
TGCGCCAGCAGCTGGGGACAGGGAATTGCGACTGAAGCTTTCTTT
CASSWGQGIATEAFF
>.|TRBD2|TRBV6-2/TRBV6-3|TRBJ2-1
TGTGCCAGCAGTTACCGTCCGCGGGGGACTACTTACAATGAGCAGTTCTTC
CASSYRPRGTTYNEQFF
>.|.|TRBV7-9|TRBJ1-6
TGTGCCAGCAGCCCCCCCGAGGGCCAGGGGAATTCACCCCTCCACTTT
CASSPPEGQGNSPLHF
>.|TRBD2|TRBV9|TRBJ2-1
TGTGCCAGCAGCGGTACTAGCGGGAGGCGTGGGCAGTTCTTC
CASSGTSGRRGQFF
>.|.|TRBV6-6|TRBJ2-7
TGTGCCAGCAGTAGCTTCGACAGCTGGGAATACGAGCAGTACTTC
CASSSFDSWEYEQYF
>.|TRBD1|TRBV7-6|TRBJ1-2
TGTGCAACTGGGAGACAGGGAGACTATGGCTACACCTTC
CATGRQGDYGYTF
>.|.|TRBV21-1|TRBJ2-2
TGTGCCAGCAGCAAAGCAGTCAGGGGGCCGAGCGGGGAGCTGTTTTTT
CASSKAVRGPSGELFF
>.|.|TRBV18|TRBJ2-7
TGTGCCAGCTCACCCGGTGGAGCCGGTGCCGAGCAGTACTTC
CASSPGGAGAEQYF
>.|TRBD1|TRBV4-1|TRBJ1-2
TGCGCCAGCAGCCAAGAAGACAGGGGGCACGGCTACACCTTC
CASSQEDRGHGYTF
>many|.|TRBV5-1|TRBJ2-7
TGCGCCAGCAGCTTGGGACAGGCTGCGGGCGAGCAGTACTTC
CASSLGQAAGEQYF
>.|.|TRBV11-2|TRBJ2-3
TGTGCCAGCAGCTTAGGAGGGGATACGCAGTATTTT
CASSLGGDTQYF
>.|TRBD1|TRBV11-2|TRBJ1-6
TGTGCCAGCAGCCTGACAGGGTTCAATTCACCCCTCCACTTT
CASSLTGFNSPLHF
>.|.|TRBV15|TRBJ1-5
TGTGCCACCAGCCCCGACAGTTCCAATCAGCCCCAGCATTTT
CATSPDSSNQPQHF
>.|.|TRBV28|TRBJ1-5
TGTGCCAGCAATACCGATGGGGGGGGGTATCAGCCCCAGCATTTT
CASNTDGGGYQPQHF
>.|.|TRBV2|TRBJ2-5
TGTGCCAGCTCGCCGGACAGTCAAGAGACCCAGTACTTC
CASSPDSQETQYF
>.|.|TRBV5-1|TRBJ2-3
TGCGCCAGCAGCTTGGGGGGGGTCGCCGTCGATACGCAGTATTTT
CASSLGGVAVDTQYF
>.|.|TRBV3-1/TRBV3-2|TRBJ2-2
TGTGCCAGCAGCCAAGATGTCAGGGTGAACACCGGGGAGCTGTTTTTT
CASSQDVRVNTGELFF
>.|.|TRBV9|TRBJ2-7
TGTGCCAGCAGCGTAGACGGGGATTCCTACGAGCAGTACTTC
CASSVDGDSYEQYF
>.|.|TRBV13|TRBJ2-3
TGTGCCAGCAGCTCCCGGGGCACAGATACGCAGTATTTT
CASSSRGTDTQYF
>once|.|TRBV20-1|TRBJ1-1
TGCAGTGCTAGGGAGGACTCTGAAGCTTTCTTT
CSAREDSEAFF
>.|TRBD2|TRBV6-1|TRBJ2-1
TGTGCCAGCAGTGAATTCCGAGCGGGAGGTCGCAATGAGCAGTTCTTC
CASSEFRAGGRNEQFF
>.|TRBD1|TRBV7-9|TRBJ1-2
TGTGCCAGCAGCCTCGGACAGGACTCTGGCTACACCTTC
CASSLGQDSGYTF
>.|.|TRBV19|TRBJ2-6
TGTGCCAGTAGTATACAGGGCTCTGGGGCCAACGTCCTGACTTTC
CASSIQGSGANVLTF
>few|TRBD1|TRBV10-3|TRBJ2-7
TGTGCCATCAGGGGGGACAGGGGAAGACTCGAGCAGTACTTC
CAIRGDRGRLEQYF
>.|TRBD2|TRBV7-2|TRBJ2-4
TGTGCCAGCAGCCCGGGGGGTGGCGGAACAGCCAAAAACATTCAGTACTTC
CASSPGGGGTAKNIQYF
>.|TRBD2|TRBV13|TRBJ2-1
TGTGCCAGCAGCTTAGGGTCTAGCGGGAGGTACAATGAGCAGTTCTTC
CASSLGSSGRYNEQFF
>.|.|TRBV6-1|TRBJ1-4
TGTGCCAGCAGTGAGGGGGCGCAACGTGAAAAACTGTTTTTT
CASSEGAQREKLFF
>.|.|TRBV27|TRBJ1-6
TGTGCCAGCAGTTTTTGGTTTGGAGGGGACTCACCCCTCCACTTT
CASSFWFGGDSPLHF
>.|TRBD2|TRBV7-8|TRBJ2-3
TGTGCCAGCAGCTTGGCCAGCGGGGGGGCGGACATTAAGACAGATACGCAGTATTTT
CASSLASGGADIKTDTQYF
>.|.|TRBV10-2|TRBJ1-3
TGCGCCAGCAGGACAGGAGAAGCTGGAAACACCATATATTTT
CASRTGEAGNTIYF
>.|TRBD2|TRBV2|TRBJ2-3
TGTGCCAGCAGTGTCACGGCGGGGGGAACAGATACGCAGTATTTT
CASSVTAGGTDTQYF
>.|.|TRBV20-1|TRBJ2-2
TGCAGTGCTAGTCGGCAGGTGAACACCGGGGAGCTGTTTTTT
CSASRQVNTGELFF
>few|TRBD1|TRBV7-2|TRBJ1-6
TGTGCCAGCAGCCTGCGACAGGGTTCACTTGGTTCACCCCTCCACTTT
CASSLRQGSLGSPLHF
>.|TRBD2|TRBV6-5|TRBJ2-3
TGTGCCAGCAGACTAGCGGGGGGGTCAGATACGCAGTATTTT
CASRLAGGSDTQYF
>.|.|TRBV24-1|TRBJ2-2
TGTGCCACCAGTGGACGCGGGAACGGGGGGAACACCGGGGAGCTGTTTTTT
CATSGRGNGGNTGELFF
>.|TRBD2|TRBV7-3|TRBJ2-2
TGTGCCAGCAGCGCCACTAGCGGGAGTTCCGGGGAGCTGTTTTTT
CASSATSGSSGELFF
>few|TRBD1|TRBV4-1|TRBJ1-6
TGCGCCAGCAGCCAAGATCGCCAGGGGGTTAATTCACCCCTCCACTTT
CASSQDRQGVNSPLHF
>.|.|TRBV7-6|TRBJ2-1
TGTGCCAGCAGCTTACGCGGTTCCACCTACAATGAGCAGTTCTTC
CASSLRGSTYNEQFF
>.|.|TRBV2|TRBJ2-1
TGTGCCAGCATCCTTATTAGAGCTGAGCAGTTCTTC
CASILIRAEQFF
>.|.|TRBV24-1|TRBJ2-2
TGTGCCACCAGTGATGCGACTAGACAAACCGGGGAGCTGTTTTTT
CATSDATRQTGELFF
>few|.|TRBV9|TRBJ1-3
TGTGCCAGCACCCGTTCCGGAAACACCATATATTTT
CASTRSGNTIYF
>.|.|TRBV27|TRBJ2-3
TGTGCCAGCAGGGGACACCTTCCCGTGGATACGCAGTATTTT
CASRGHLPVDTQYF
>.|.|TRBV28|TRBJ1-4
TGTGCCAGCAGTTTAAAGGGGGAGGGAACTAATGAAAAACTGTTTTTT
CASSLKGEGTNEKLFF
>.|.|TRBV6-5|TRBJ1-2
TGTGCCAGCAGCCTGACAGCCGGGTCCTATGGCTACACCTTC
CASSLTAGSYGYTF
>.|.|TRBV19|TRBJ1-2
TGTGCCAGTAGTATTGGACAGAGCTCCACCTTCTATGGCTACACCTTC
CASSIGQSSTFYGYTF
>.|.|TRBV10-2|TRBJ2-1
TGCGCCAGCGAGAACTGGGGCGATGAGCAGTTCTTC
CASENWGDEQFF
>.|TRBD1|TRBV7-9|TRBJ1-4
TGTGCCAGCAGCGCCGGACAGGGGGCCTCGACTAATGAAAAACTGTTTTTT
CASSAGQGASTNEKLFF